The 23 T cell receptor beta chains listed next were all sequenced from one sample in a study of CD8+ T cells in alopecia areata. After isolation, RNA underwent reverse transcription to generate cDNA as the sequencing template. Method: immunoSEQ multiplex PCR; TCRdb's copy keeps in-frame clones and lacks some. The sample shows 130,000 to 150,000 clones, roughly four fifths of them seen only once. As for treatment: oral pan-JAK inhibitor, 5-10 mg twice daily. Here the sequenced sample was CD8+ T cells sorted from blood, taken at week 4, from a patient treated with tofacitinib. The receptor source for this set is a human donor with alopecia areata.

The chain links TRBV19 to TRBJ1-6, with D tentatively TRBD1 (5 bases). Trimming cost V 6 bases and J 7 bases, with 13 bases left between them. CDR1 and CDR2 (germline): LNHDA, SQIVND (reference sequence). The CDR3 extends over 14 amino acids. CDR3 loop: CASSYRGENSPLHF. Here the CDR3 DNA reads TGTGCCAGTAGCTACAGAGGGGAGAATTCACCCCTCCACTTT.

This rearrangement joins TRBV2 to TRBJ1-1, with a possible D match to TRBD1 (5 bases). CDR1 is SNHLY and CDR2 is FYNNEI in the germline V gene. The CDR3 has 13 amino acids. Trimming left V 11 bases short and J 0 bases short, with 13 bases between. CDR3 amino acids: CASSRGMNTEAFF. CDR3 coding DNA: TGTGCCTCTAGTCGGGGGATGAACACTGAAGCTTTCTTT.

This clone was found a few times. This sequence joins TRBV27 and TRBJ2-1, with 9 bases identical to TRBD2. CDR1 is MNHEY and CDR2 is SMNVEV in the germline V gene (reference sequence). CDR3 length: 16 residues. With V trimmed by 2 bases and J by 9 bases, 11 bases remained unmatched. The DNA of the CDR3 is TGTGCCAGCAGTTTAGCAGGCGGGGGGGCCGGGAGTGAGCAGTTCTTC. This gives the protein CASSLAGGGAGSEQFF.

This clone appeared a few times. The chain couples TRBV6-1 to TRBJ2-7; 7 nucleotides align to TRBD2. Germline V gene lookup returns CDR1 MNHNS and CDR2 SASEGT. There are 14 residues in the CDR3. V was pared by 2 bases and J by 2 bases, with 3 bases of the junction left unmatched. Here the CDR3 reads CASSEYRGAYEQYF. The CDR3 DNA sequence: TGTGCCAGCAGTGAATACCGGGGGGCCTACGAGCAGTACTTC.

The V call is TRBV27, the J call TRBJ1-3; D gene uncertain. Trimming removed 5 bases at V and 4 bases at J, with 9 bases between. CDR3 size: 13 residues. Germline loops: CDR1 MNHEY, CDR2 SMNVEV (reference sequence). CDR3 residues: CASSRKAGNTIYF. The CDR3 region has the DNA TGTGCCAGCAGTAGAAAGGCGGGAAACACCATATATTTT.

This clone was detected only once. The chain is built from TRBV27 and TRBJ1-2; D remains ambiguous. Trimming stripped 0 bases from V and 3 bases from J, with 11 bases between. The CDR3 has 15 residues. Germline assignment: CDR1 MNHEY and CDR2 SMNVEV (reference sequence). CDR3 nucleotides: TGTGCCAGCAGTTTATCCGGGCCGTGGGACTATGGCTACACCTTC. Translating gives CASSLSGPWDYGYTF.

Concerning this clone: Other nucleotide sequences in the sample specify the same CDR3. CDR3 DNA: TGCAGCGTTGAATACGACAGGAGCACAGATACGCAGTATTTT. Encoded protein: CSVEYDRSTDTQYF. The chain joins TRBV29-1 to TRBJ2-3, with D perhaps matching TRBD1 (6 bases). CDR1 is SQVTM, CDR2 ANQGSEA, per germline. This CDR3 is built from 14 residues. V dropped 2 bases and J dropped 0 bases, with 9 bases sitting between them.

Notes on this clone: At one end, the junction sequence differs from germline, possibly due to a read error. J is TRBJ2-1 and V is TRBV19; unclear D gene. From germline, CDR1 is LNHDA and CDR2 SQIVND (reference sequence). The CDR3 is made up of 13 amino acids. The CDR3 protein is CASSIVSSNEQFF. In nucleotides, the CDR3 is TGTGCCAGTAGTATAGTTTCCTCCAATGAGCAGTTCTTC.

This chain's CDR3 is CASSHQLSSYNEQFF. The CDR3 DNA sequence: TGTGCCAGCAGCCATCAGCTGAGCTCCTACAATGAGCAGTTCTTC. This chain joins TRBV7-8 and TRBJ2-1; unclear D gene. CDR3 length: 15 residues. The V gene's germline CDR1 is SGHVS and CDR2 FQNEAQ. The ends were cut back, 5 bases at V and 0 bases at J, with 11 bases in the middle.

The chain is built from TRBV4-1 and TRBJ2-3; 10 bases line up with TRBD2. This CDR3 has 15 residues. J was trimmed by 2 bases and V by 4 bases; bases with no gene match: 3. Germline V gene lookup returns CDR1 MGHRA and CDR2 YSYEKL. The CDR3 region is CASSRTSGVTDTQYF. DNA for the CDR3: TGCGCCAGCAGCCGAACTAGCGGGGTCACAGATACGCAGTATTTT.

This clone was recorded once. This chain joins TRBV29-1 and TRBJ2-5; TRBD1 agrees at 8 bases. The J call is in doubt because the DNA end fits TRBJ2-7 better. The CDR3 length is 13 residues. The germline V gene encodes CDR1 SQVTM and CDR2 ANQGSEA. CDR3 sequence reads: CSVWTGIPYEQYF. As DNA, the CDR3 is TGCAGCGTGTGGACAGGGATTCCCTACGAGCAGTACTTC.

This chain joins TRBV13 and TRBJ2-1, with 7 bases matching TRBD2. V lost 5 bases, J lost 7 bases, and 8 bases stayed unmatched. There are 14 residues in the CDR3. CDR1 is PRHDT and CDR2 is FYEKMQ in the germline V gene (reference sequence). The CDR3 protein is CASSLGLEPNEQFF. For the CDR3, the DNA is TGTGCCAGCAGCCTTGGACTAGAACCTAATGAGCAGTTCTTC.

The chain employs TRBV9 and TRBJ1-6, with 7 bases aligning to TRBD1. Germline trimming cut 3 bases from V and 10 bases from J; bases unmatched to any gene: 4. The CDR3 length is 13 residues. CDR1 is SGDLS, CDR2 YYNGEE, per germline. The CDR3 reads CASSETGRSPLHF. The CDR3 DNA follows: TGTGCCAGCAGCGAGACAGGGCGGTCACCCCTCCACTTT. Drawing the rest from reference TRBV9 and TRBJ1-6, the complete variable domain is DSGVTQTPKHLITATGQRVTLRCSPRSGDLSVYWYQQSLDQGLQFLIQYYNGEERAKGNILERFSAQQFPDLHSELNLSSLELGDSALYFCASSETGRSPLHFGNGTRLTVT.

This clone was found many times. The chain joins TRBV27 to TRBJ2-3, with TRBD2 identical over 11 bases. Trimming cost V 8 bases and J 0 bases; bases outside gene matches: 7. CDR1 MNHEY and CDR2 SMNVEV come from the germline V gene (reference sequence). There are 16 residues in the CDR3. CDR3 protein: CASRTSGYSSTDTQYF. CDR3 in DNA: TGTGCCAGCCGGACTAGCGGGTACTCTAGCACAGATACGCAGTATTTT.

This clone was counted once. V usage is TRBV14 and J usage is TRBJ1-1; maybe TRBD1 (6 bases). The V gene's germline CDR1 is SGHDN and CDR2 FVKESK. Trimming shortened V by 3 bases and J by 0 bases, and 11 bases separated the two germline ends. CDR3 length: 15 amino acids. CDR3 residues: CASSHLDSMNTEAFF. The CDR3 DNA reads TGTGCCAGCAGCCACCTGGACAGCATGAACACTGAAGCTTTCTTT.

The V call is TRBV27, the J call TRBJ2-4; possibly TRBD1 for D (5 bases). CDR1 is MNHEY, CDR2 SMNVEV, per germline (reference sequence). The CDR3 sequence is 14 residues long. V gave up 2 bases and J gave up 2 bases, with 7 bases separating them. Written as DNA, the CDR3 is TGTGCCAGCAGTTTAACAGGCCCCAAAAACATTCAGTACTTC. Protein sequence: CASSLTGPKNIQYF.

The chain combines TRBV19 with TRBJ2-5, with 7 bases identical to TRBD2. V trimming: 9 bases; J trimming: 3 bases; junction bases outside the gene matches: 7. CDR3 length: 13 amino acids. Germline V gene lookup returns CDR1 LNHDA and CDR2 SQIVND (reference sequence). The CDR3 is CASRTAGEETQYF. The DNA for the CDR3 is TGTGCCAGCCGTACCGCGGGGGAAGAGACCCAGTACTTC.

The V and J genes are TRBV6-4 and TRBJ2-3; 8 bases are shared with TRBD2. Trimming took 5 bases from V and 2 from J; bases not matched to a gene: 3. The CDR3 sequence is 14 residues long. Germline V gene data show CDR1 as MRHNA and CDR2 as SNTAGT. CDR3 sequence (DNA): TGTGCCAGCAGTCCTAGCGGGCCCACAGATACGCAGTATTTT. Its protein is CASSPSGPTDTQYF.

This chain links TRBV9 with TRBJ2-5; 12 nucleotides align to TRBD2. This CDR3 is built from 16 residues. The J segment lost 4 bases and the V segment lost 4 bases, leaving 8 bases of the junction unmatched. CDR1 and CDR2 from the germline V gene are SGDLS and YYNGEE. CDR3 region: CASSTRLAGALETQYF. The CDR3 DNA reads TGTGCCAGCAGCACCCGACTAGCGGGGGCCTTAGAGACCCAGTACTTC.

V usage is TRBV29-1 and J usage is TRBJ2-5; D gene uncertain. CDR1 and CDR2 from the germline V gene are SQVTM and ANQGSEA. The CDR3 sequence is 15 residues long. The V gene lost 1 base and the J gene lost 3 bases, with 15 bases spanning the gap. The CDR3 bases are TGCAGCGTTGAAGGGAGCGATCAAAATAAAGAGACCCAGTACTTC. Its translation: CSVEGSDQNKETQYF.

The chain carries TRBV29-1 and TRBJ2-7, with D perhaps given as TRBD1 or TRBD2 (5 bases each). The CDR3 is 13 amino acids. V gave up 6 bases and J gave up 1 base, with 13 bases separating them. CDR1 and CDR2 from the germline V gene are SQVTM and ANQGSEA. CDR3 amino acids: CSVLRGHSYEQYF. The CDR3 DNA follows: TGCAGCGTGCTGAGGGGCCATTCCTACGAGCAGTACTTC.

The rearrangement links TRBV30 to TRBJ2-2; D uncertain. Trimming shortened V by 8 bases and J by 1 base, and 8 bases separated the two germline ends. The germline gives CDR1 GTSNPN, CDR2 SVGIG (reference sequence). The length of the CDR3 is 12 residues. CDR3 residues: CASDGNTGELFF. The CDR3 region has the DNA TGTGCCAGCGATGGGAACACCGGGGAGCTGTTTTTT.

The rearrangement links TRBV30 to TRBJ1-1; TRBD1 matches at 9 bases. The CDR3 sequence is 14 residues long. V shed 3 bases, J shed 2 bases, and the junction held 4 bases outside the gene matches. From germline, CDR1 is GTSNPN and CDR2 SVGIG (reference sequence). CDR3 in DNA: TGTGCCTGGAGGGCTACAGGGGGCAACACTGAAGCTTTCTTT. Its protein is CAWRATGGNTEAFF.